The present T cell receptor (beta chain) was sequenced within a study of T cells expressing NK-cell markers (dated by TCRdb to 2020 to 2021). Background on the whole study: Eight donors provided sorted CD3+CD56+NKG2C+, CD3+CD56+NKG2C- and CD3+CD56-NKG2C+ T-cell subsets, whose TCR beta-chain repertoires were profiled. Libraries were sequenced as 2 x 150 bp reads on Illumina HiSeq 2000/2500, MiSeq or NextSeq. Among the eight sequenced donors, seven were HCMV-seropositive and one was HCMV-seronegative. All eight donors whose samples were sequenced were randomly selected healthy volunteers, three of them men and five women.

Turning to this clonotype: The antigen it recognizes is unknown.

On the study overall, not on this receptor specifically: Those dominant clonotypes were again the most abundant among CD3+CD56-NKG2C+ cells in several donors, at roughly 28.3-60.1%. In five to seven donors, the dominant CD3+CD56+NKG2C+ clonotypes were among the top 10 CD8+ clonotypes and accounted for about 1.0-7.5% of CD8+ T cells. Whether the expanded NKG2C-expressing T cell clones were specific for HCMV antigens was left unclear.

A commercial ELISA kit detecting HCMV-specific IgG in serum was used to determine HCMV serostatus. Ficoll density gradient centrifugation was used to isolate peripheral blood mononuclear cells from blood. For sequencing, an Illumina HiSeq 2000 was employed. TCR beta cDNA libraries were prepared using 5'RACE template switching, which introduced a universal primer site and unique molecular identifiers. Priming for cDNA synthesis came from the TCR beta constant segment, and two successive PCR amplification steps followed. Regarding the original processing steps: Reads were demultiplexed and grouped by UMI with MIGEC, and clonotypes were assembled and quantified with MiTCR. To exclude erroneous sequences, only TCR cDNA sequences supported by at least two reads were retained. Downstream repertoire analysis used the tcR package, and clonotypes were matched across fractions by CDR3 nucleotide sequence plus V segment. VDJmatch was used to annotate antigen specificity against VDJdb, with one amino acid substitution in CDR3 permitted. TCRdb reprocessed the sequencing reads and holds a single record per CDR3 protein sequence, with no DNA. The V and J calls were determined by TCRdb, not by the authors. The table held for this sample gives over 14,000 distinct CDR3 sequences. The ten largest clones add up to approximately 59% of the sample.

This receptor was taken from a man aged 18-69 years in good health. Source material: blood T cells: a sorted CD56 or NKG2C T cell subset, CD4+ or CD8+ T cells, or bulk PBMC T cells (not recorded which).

The CDR3 protein sequence reads: CASSHPIPEGDTQYF. The sequence joins TRBV14 to TRBJ2-3; TCRdb selects TRBD2, and the lack of DNA leaves this call unchecked. CDR1 and CDR2 are read off the germline V gene as SGHDN and FVKESK. Counted from cysteine to phenylalanine, this CDR3 has 15 amino acids. No DNA was logged. The entire variable domain, with the stretches around the CDR3 drawn from the reference TRBV14 and TRBJ2-3 proteins, is EAGVTQFPSHSVIEKGQTVTLRCDPISGHDNLYWYRRVMGKEIKFLLHFVKESKQDESGMPNNRFLAERTGGTYSTLKVQPAELEDSGVYFCASSHPIPEGDTQYFGPGTRLTVL.